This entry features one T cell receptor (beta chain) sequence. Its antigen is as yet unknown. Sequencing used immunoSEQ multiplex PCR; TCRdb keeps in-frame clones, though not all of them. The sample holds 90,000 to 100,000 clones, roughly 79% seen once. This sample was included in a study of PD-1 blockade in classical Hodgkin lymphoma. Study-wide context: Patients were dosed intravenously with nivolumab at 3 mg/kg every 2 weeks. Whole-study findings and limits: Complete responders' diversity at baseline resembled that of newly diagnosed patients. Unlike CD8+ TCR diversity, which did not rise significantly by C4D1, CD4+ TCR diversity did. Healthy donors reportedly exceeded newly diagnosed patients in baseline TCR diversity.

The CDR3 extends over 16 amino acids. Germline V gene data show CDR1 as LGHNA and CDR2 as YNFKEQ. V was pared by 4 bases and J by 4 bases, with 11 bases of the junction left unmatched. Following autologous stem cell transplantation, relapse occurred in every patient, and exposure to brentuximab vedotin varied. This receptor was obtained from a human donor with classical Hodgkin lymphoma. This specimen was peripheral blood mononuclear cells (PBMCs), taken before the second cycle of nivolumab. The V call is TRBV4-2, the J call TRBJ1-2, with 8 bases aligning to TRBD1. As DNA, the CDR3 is TGTGCCAGCAGCCGAACTACCGGGACAGGTTCCTATGGCTACACCTTC. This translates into CASSRTTGTGSYGYTF.